The rows below give T cell receptor beta chains drawn from one sample of a study of cytomegalovirus exposure and HLA in healthy donors. Using immunoSEQ multiplex PCR, the repertoire was profiled, and TCRdb retains in-frame clones only, with some absent. The sample carries around 200,000 clones, 80% recorded once. The sample consisted of PBMCs. These TCRs come from a boy younger than 18 in good health and CMV-seronegative. Each CDR3 is given with its conserved first and last residue. The D gene is left open where the match is weak. Clone size is not always given. Where it is, it says once, few, many or a class for expanded clones.

V	J	size	D	CDR3	DNA
TRBV11-2	TRBJ1-2	NA	NA	CASSPQGRGYTF	TGTGCCAGCAGCCCCCAGGGCCGTGGCTACACCTTC
TRBV11-3	TRBJ2-7	NA	NA	CASSSSGYQFHF	TGTGCCAGCAGCTCCTCAGGATATCAGTTCCACTTC
TRBV7-9	TRBJ1-5	NA	TRBD1	CASSLGGGQGDQHF	TGTGCCAGCAGCTTAGGGGGAGGACAGGGGGATCAGCATTTT
TRBV2	TRBJ2-1	NA	TRBD2	CASQLAGGRNEQFF	TGTGCCAGCCAGCTAGCGGGGGGGCGGAATGAGCAGTTCTTC
TRBV11-3	TRBJ2-1	NA	TRBD2	CASSLEWTSSGRARNEQFF	TGTGCCAGCAGCTTAGAATGGACGTCTAGCGGGAGGGCGAGGAATGAGCAGTTCTTC
TRBV7-9	TRBJ2-7	NA	NA	CASSSSGQSYEQYF	TGTGCCAGCAGCTCCTCCGGACAGTCCTACGAGCAGTACTTC
TRBV10-3	TRBJ1-1	few	NA	CAIRVTANTEAFF	TGTGCCATCAGGGTCACAGCGAACACTGAAGCTTTCTTT
TRBV7-3	TRBJ1-1	NA	NA	CASSPHAGNTEAFF	TGTGCCAGCAGCCCTCATGCGGGGAACACTGAAGCTTTCTTT
TRBV6-1	TRBJ2-7	NA	NA	CATSQRDGSYEQYF	TGTGCCACCTCTCAAAGAGACGGGTCCTACGAGCAGTACTTC
TRBV7-3	TRBJ2-1	NA	NA	CASSLTLFNEQFF	TGTGCCAGCAGCTTAACTCTCTTTAATGAGCAGTTCTTC
TRBV7-2	TRBJ1-2	NA	NA	CASRRGGYGYTF	TGTGCCAGCAGACGAGGGGGTTATGGCTACACCTTC
TRBV2	TRBJ2-2	NA	TRBD1	CARHNRDRGGTGELFF	TGTGCCAGACACAACCGGGACAGGGGGGGCACCGGGGAGCTGTTTTTT
TRBV27	TRBJ2-1	NA	NA	CASSTAYYNEQFF	TGTGCCAGCAGTACAGCTTATTACAATGAGCAGTTCTTC
TRBV5-1	TRBJ1-1	NA	TRBD1	CASSFGTGVTEAFF	TGCGCCAGCAGCTTTGGGACAGGGGTCACTGAAGCTTTCTTT
TRBV2	TRBJ2-4	NA	TRBD2	CASSDRAGPNKNIQYF	TGTGCCAGCAGTGATCGAGCGGGACCGAACAAAAACATTCAGTACTTC
TRBV28	TRBJ1-5	few	NA	CASSFEASPQGQPQHF	TGTGCCAGCAGTTTTGAGGCCAGTCCCCAAGGACAGCCCCAGCATTTT
TRBV5-1	TRBJ2-7	NA	NA	CASSLQGSAYEQYF	TGCGCCAGCAGCCTACAGGGATCTGCCTACGAGCAGTACTTC
TRBV7-9	TRBJ2-6	NA	NA	CASSGGALSGANVLTF	TGTGCCAGCAGCGGTGGAGCCCTCTCTGGTGCCAACGTCCTGACTTTC
TRBV29-1	TRBJ1-2	NA	NA	CSVLSYGYTF	TGCAGCGTTCTAAGCTATGGCTACACCTTC
TRBV7-2	TRBJ1-5	NA	NA	CASSSTSGVSNQPQHF	TGTGCCAGCAGCTCGACCTCGGGGGTTAGCAATCAGCCCCAGCATTTT
TRBV4-1	TRBJ2-3	once	NA	CASSHIDSPADTQYF	TGCGCCAGCAGCCATATAGACAGTCCGGCAGATACGCAGTATTTT
TRBV18	TRBJ2-2	NA	NA	CASSPRSDPNLNTGELFF	TGTGCCAGCTCTCCGAGATCCGATCCGAACCTGAACACCGGGGAGCTGTTTTTT
TRBV29-1	TRBJ1-1	NA	NA	CRTSGHQNTEAFF	TGCAGGACCTCGGGACATCAGAACACTGAAGCTTTCTTT
TRBV4-2	TRBJ2-1	NA	TRBD1	CASSQPGQYNEQFF	TGTGCCAGCAGCCAACCGGGACAGTACAATGAGCAGTTCTTC
TRBV6-4	TRBJ1-1	NA	NA	CASSDKGMAEAFF	TGTGCCAGCAGTGATAAGGGGATGGCTGAAGCTTTCTTT
TRBV12-5	TRBJ1-4	NA	NA	CASGLVSGNEKLFF	TGTGCTAGTGGTTTGGTATCGGGGAATGAAAAACTGTTTTTT
TRBV7-9	TRBJ1-2	NA	NA	CASSLASRSYGYTF	TGTGCCAGCAGCTTAGCGTCCAGATCCTATGGCTACACCTTC
TRBV27	TRBJ1-2	NA	NA	CASSPSHSTNYGYTF	TGTGCCAGCAGTCCGAGCCACAGTACTAACTATGGCTACACCTTC
TRBV7-8	TRBJ2-7	NA	NA	CASSFSGVPYEQYF	TGTGCCAGCAGCTTTTCAGGGGTTCCCTACGAGCAGTACTTC
TRBV12-5	TRBJ2-7	once	TRBD1	CASGSIRQGAPYEQYF	TGTGCTAGTGGTTCGATTAGACAGGGGGCCCCCTACGAGCAGTACTTC
TRBV20-1	TRBJ1-1	NA	NA	CSARVLAEAFF	TGCAGTGCCCGGGTGCTTGCTGAAGCTTTCTTT
TRBV19	TRBJ2-6	NA	TRBD1	CASKGDRETSGANVLTF	TGTGCCAGTAAGGGAGACAGGGAAACCTCTGGGGCCAACGTCCTGACTTTC
TRBV10-3	TRBJ2-7	NA	TRBD2	CASVSLAGGKEPYEQYF	TGTGCCAGTGTCAGCCTAGCGGGAGGGAAAGAACCCTACGAGCAGTACTTC
TRBV9	TRBJ2-1	NA	NA	CASSVLTPGDNEQFF	TGTGCCAGCAGCGTTCTTACGCCAGGGGACAATGAGCAGTTCTTC